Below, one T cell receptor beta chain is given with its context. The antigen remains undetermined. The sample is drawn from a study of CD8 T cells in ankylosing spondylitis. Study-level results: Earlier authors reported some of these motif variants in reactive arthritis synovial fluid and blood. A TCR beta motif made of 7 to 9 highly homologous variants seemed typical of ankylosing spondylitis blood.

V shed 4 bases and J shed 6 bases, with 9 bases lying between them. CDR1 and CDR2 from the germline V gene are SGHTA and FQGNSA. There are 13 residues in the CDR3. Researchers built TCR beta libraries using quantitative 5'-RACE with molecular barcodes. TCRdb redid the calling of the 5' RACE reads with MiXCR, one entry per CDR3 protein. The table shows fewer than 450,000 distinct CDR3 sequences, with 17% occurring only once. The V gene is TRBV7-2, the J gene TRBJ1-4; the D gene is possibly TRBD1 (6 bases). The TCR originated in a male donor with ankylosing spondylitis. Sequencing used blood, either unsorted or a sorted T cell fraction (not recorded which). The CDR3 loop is CASSSWTDEKLFF. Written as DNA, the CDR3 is TGTGCCAGCAGCTCGTGGACAGATGAAAAACTGTTTTTT.